The rows below give T cell receptor beta chains drawn from one sample of a study of identical twins. In TCRdb, the 5' RACE reads were re-called with MiXCR into one record per CDR3 protein. The table includes about 520,000 distinct CDR3 sequences, about 20% detected once. The sample was also linked to a second study, of T cells expressing NK-cell markers.

Material for sequencing was CD4+ T cells sorted from blood. Source of these receptors: a woman between 18 and 29 years old in good health. Both conserved end residues are part of each CDR3. Fields, in order: CDR3 length, V gene, D gene, clone size, J gene, CDR3 protein, CDR3 DNA. A D gene is named only where the DNA matches it firmly. Expanded clones get a size class; other rows say once, few or many, or leave the size out.

15	TRBV4-3	NA	NA	TRBJ2-3	CASSQGGTITDTQYF	TGCGCCAGCAGCCAGGGTGGGACCATCACAGATACGCAGTATTTT
14	TRBV5-1	NA	NA	TRBJ2-1	CASSVTGSYNEQFF	TGCGCCAGCAGCGTCACAGGCTCCTACAATGAGCAGTTCTTC
14	TRBV6-5	NA	NA	TRBJ1-2	CASSYFGSAGGYTF	TGTGCCAGCAGTTACTTCGGATCGGCCGGGGGCTACACCTTC
15	TRBV7-9	NA	NA	TRBJ2-7	CASSLGQGGSDEQYF	TGTGCCAGCAGCTTAGGTCAGGGAGGTTCTGACGAGCAGTACTTC
15	TRBV4-1	NA	few	TRBJ1-2	CASSSSPQGDYGYTF	TGCGCCAGCAGCAGCTCCCCCCAGGGAGACTATGGCTACACCTTC
16	TRBV20-1	TRBD2	few	TRBJ2-3	CSARNPLAGGTDTQYF	TGCAGTGCCAGAAATCCCCTCGCGGGGGGCACAGATACGCAGTATTTT
14	TRBV9	NA	NA	TRBJ1-3	CASSPRHLGNTIYF	TGTGCCAGCAGCCCCCGTCACCTTGGAAACACCATATATTTT
15	TRBV2	NA	NA	TRBJ1-5	CASKPQGRDTQPQHF	TGTGCCAGCAAGCCCCAGGGAAGGGACACTCAGCCCCAGCATTTT
16	TRBV5-1	NA	few	TRBJ2-2	CASSFVGVGSAGELFF	TGCGCCAGCAGCTTTGTAGGAGTCGGTTCAGCCGGGGAGCTGTTTTTT
13	TRBV6-1	NA	few	TRBJ2-3	CASNAVLGNTQYF	TGTGCCAGCAACGCGGTTTTGGGGAATACGCAGTATTTT
13	TRBV12-3/TRBV12-4	NA	few	TRBJ2-2	CASGAANTGELFF	TGTGCCAGCGGGGCCGCGAACACCGGGGAGCTGTTTTTT
17	TRBV7-6	NA	NA	TRBJ1-1	CASSLKSRQYENTEAFF	TGTGCCAGCAGCTTAAAATCGAGGCAGTATGAGAACACTGAAGCTTTCTTT
13	TRBV20-1	NA	few	TRBJ1-1	CSACDQLNTEAFF	TGCAGTGCTTGCGACCAGCTGAACACTGAAGCTTTCTTT
13	TRBV29-1	NA	many	TRBJ2-1	CSARDPYSDEQFF	TGCAGCGCCCGGGACCCGTATTCCGATGAGCAGTTCTTC
12	TRBV12-3/TRBV12-4	NA	NA	TRBJ2-2	CASRISTGELFF	TGTGCCAGCAGAATTAGCACCGGGGAGCTGTTTTTT
15	TRBV20-1	NA	few	TRBJ2-3	CSARGARAITDTQYF	TGCAGTGCTAGAGGGGCGCGGGCGATCACAGATACGCAGTATTTT
15	TRBV20-1	NA	few	TRBJ2-6	CSARDVLSGANVLTF	TGCAGTGCTAGAGATGTCCTCTCTGGGGCCAACGTCCTGACTTTC
17	TRBV5-1	NA	few	TRBJ2-3	CASSFGAGLGSTDTQYF	TGCGCCAGCAGCTTTGGAGCCGGGCTCGGGAGCACAGATACGCAGTATTTT
13	TRBV29-1	TRBD1	NA	TRBJ1-6	CSVGQGLDSPLHF	TGCAGCGTGGGACAGGGGTTGGATTCACCCCTCCACTTT
11	TRBV20-1	TRBD1	NA	TRBJ1-1	CSARQGTEAFF	TGCAGTGCCAGACAGGGGACTGAAGCTTTCTTT
15	TRBV5-1	TRBD1	NA	TRBJ2-1	CASSLKDRARNEQFF	TGCGCCAGCAGCCTGAAGGACAGGGCCCGCAATGAGCAGTTCTTC
14	TRBV7-8	NA	few	TRBJ2-2	CASSFWDPTGELFF	TGTGCCAGCAGCTTCTGGGACCCGACCGGGGAGCTGTTTTTT
15	TRBV28	TRBD1	many	TRBJ1-4	CASSRTGATNEKLFF	TGTGCCAGCAGTCGAACAGGGGCAACTAATGAAAAACTGTTTTTT
15	TRBV5-6	NA	NA	TRBJ2-7	CASRWKKSVAYEQYF	TGTGCCAGCAGGTGGAAGAAGAGTGTGGCCTACGAGCAGTACTTC